This is a list of T cell receptor beta chains from one sample in a study of OX40 agonist ivuxolimab in advanced cancers. The protocol was immunoSEQ multiplex PCR, while the TCRdb copy is restricted to in-frame clones and leaves out a portion. The sample has 15,000 to 20,000 clones, roughly 72% seen once; the top ten hold about half. Sequenced here: CD4+ or CD8+ T cells sorted from blood, sampled in a trial of the OX40 agonist ivuxolimab. The receptors were sampled from an adult with an advanced solid tumor such as melanoma, head and neck, liver or kidney cancer. Each CDR3 is given with its conserved first and last residue. A D gene is named only where the DNA matches it firmly. Clone size, where shown, is once, few, many, or a class for clones that have expanded.

j_gene	v_gene	d_gene	abundance	CDR3nt	CDR3aa
TRBJ1-5	TRBV7-9	.	.	TGTGCCAGCAGCTCCGATTTATATCAGCCCCAGCATTTT	CASSSDLYQPQHF
TRBJ2-4	TRBV13	.	.	TGTGCCAGCAGCTTAGCGGGGCAGGTCAAAAACATTCAGTACTTC	CASSLAGQVKNIQYF
TRBJ1-2	TRBV7-9	TRBD1	.	TGTGCCAGCAGCGCGCGGGACAGGGGATTGTATGGCTACACCTTC	CASSARDRGLYGYTF
TRBJ2-3	TRBV9	.	.	TGTGCCAGCAGCGTAGAGAAACAGGTCTCTAGCACAGATACGCAGTATTTT	CASSVEKQVSSTDTQYF
TRBJ2-7	TRBV10-3	TRBD1	.	TGTGCCAGCAGGGACAGGGGTTACGAGGAGCAGTACTTC	CASRDRGYEEQYF
TRBJ2-3	TRBV9	.	.	TGTGCCAGCAGCGCCTTACCGGGGAGCACAGATACGCAGTATTTT	CASSALPGSTDTQYF
TRBJ1-1	TRBV5-1	.	.	TGCGCCAGCAGGTATCCGGGTCGAGGGAACACTGAAGCTTTCTTT	CASRYPGRGNTEAFF
TRBJ1-1	TRBV11-1	TRBD1	once	TGTGCCAGCAGAGGATTGCGACCGGACAGGGGGATTGTCACTGAAGCTTTCTTT	CASRGLRPDRGIVTEAFF
TRBJ2-1	TRBV7-8	.	.	TGTGCCAGCAGCTTAGGCAATGAGCAGTTCTTC	CASSLGNEQFF
TRBJ1-1	TRBV6-4	.	.	TGTGCCAGCAGCCCTCCGAACACTGAAGCTTTCTTT	CASSPPNTEAFF
TRBJ2-5	TRBV7-8	.	.	TGTGCCAGCAGCTTAGAGGGGGGGTTCACGGAGACCCAGTACTTC	CASSLEGGFTETQYF
TRBJ2-7	TRBV6-4	TRBD2	.	TGTGCCAGCAGTGAAGAGGGTAGCGGGAGCTACGAGCAGTACTTC	CASSEEGSGSYEQYF
TRBJ2-3	TRBV4-3	TRBD1	.	TGCGCCAGCAGCCAAGAAGTCACAGGGGTTGGGTCAGATACGCAGTATTTT	CASSQEVTGVGSDTQYF
TRBJ2-7	TRBV12-5	.	.	TGTGCTAGTGGTCCTGCCGGGGGGCAAGACGAGCAGTACTTC	CASGPAGGQDEQYF
TRBJ2-1	TRBV7-9	.	.	TGTGCCAGCAGCTTAGTAGGAGACAATGAGCAGTTCTTC	CASSLVGDNEQFF
TRBJ2-7	TRBV9	TRBD2	.	TGTGCCAGCAGCGTGAGCGGGAACTCCTACGAGCAGTACTTC	CASSVSGNSYEQYF
TRBJ1-5	TRBV19	.	.	TGTGCCAGTAGTAAGGCCTGGGATCAGCCCCAGCATTTT	CASSKAWDQPQHF
TRBJ2-5	TRBV4-3	TRBD1	.	TGCGCCAGCAGCCCCAACAGGGGCGGGGAGACCCAGTACTTC	CASSPNRGGETQYF
TRBJ2-7	TRBV7-8	TRBD2	.	TGTGCCAGCAGCCAGATAACTGGACTAGCCCGGTTCGAGCAGTACTTC	CASSQITGLARFEQYF
TRBJ2-3	TRBV11-3	TRBD2	.	TGTGCCAGCAGCTCGACTAGCGGGAGCGGGGCAACAGATACGCAGTATTTT	CASSSTSGSGATDTQYF
TRBJ1-2	TRBV9	TRBD1	.	TGTGCCAGCAGCAGCACAGGGGGCGAGGGCTACACCTTC	CASSSTGGEGYTF
TRBJ1-4	TRBV7-9	TRBD1	.	TGTGCCAGCAGTTTTCCCGCCGGGACAGGGGATGAAAAACTGTTTTTT	CASSFPAGTGDEKLFF
TRBJ1-2	TRBV27	.	.	TGTGCCAGTTCAGACACGGGGGTTGGCTACACCTTC	CASSDTGVGYTF